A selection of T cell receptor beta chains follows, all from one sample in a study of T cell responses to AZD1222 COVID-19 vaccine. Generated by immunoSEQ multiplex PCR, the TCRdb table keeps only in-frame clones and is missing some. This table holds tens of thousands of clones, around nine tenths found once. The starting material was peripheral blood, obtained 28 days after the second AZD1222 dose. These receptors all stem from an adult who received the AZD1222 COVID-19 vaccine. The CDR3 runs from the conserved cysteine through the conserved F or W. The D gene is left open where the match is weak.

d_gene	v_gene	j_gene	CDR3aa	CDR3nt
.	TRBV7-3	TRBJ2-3	CASSPGPTADTQYF	TGTGCCAGCAGCCCGGGACCGACAGCGGATACGCAGTATTTT
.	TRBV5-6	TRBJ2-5	CASSLGTTQETQYF	TGTGCCAGCAGCTTAGGGACGACCCAAGAGACCCAGTACTTC
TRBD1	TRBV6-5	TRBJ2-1	CASTDRGQKEQFF	TGTGCCAGCACAGACAGGGGGCAAAAGGAGCAGTTCTTC
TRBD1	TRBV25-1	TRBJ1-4	CASSESGQGLEKLFF	TGTGCCAGCAGTGAGTCGGGACAGGGGTTAGAAAAACTGTTTTTT
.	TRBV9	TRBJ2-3	CAIDPLTGVGCTQYF	TGTGCCATAGACCCTCTCACCGGGGTCGGGTGTACGCAGTATTTT
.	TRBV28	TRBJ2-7	CASITPGAEQYF	TGTGCCAGCATCACGCCCGGGGCCGAGCAGTACTTC
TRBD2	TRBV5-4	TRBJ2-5	CASSFSAGGVGETQYF	TGTGCCAGCAGCTTTTCAGCGGGAGGAGTTGGTGAGACCCAGTACTTC
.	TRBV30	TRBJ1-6	CAWSVNSPLHF	TGTGCCTGGAGCGTTAATTCACCCCTCCACTTT
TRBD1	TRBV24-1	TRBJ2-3	CATSDPDRDTQYF	TGTGCCACCAGTGACCCTGACAGGGACACGCAGTATTTT
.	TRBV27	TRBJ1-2	CASSPSIARGARYGYTF	TGTGCCAGCAGTCCTTCAATAGCACGGGGGGCGAGGTATGGCTACACCTTC